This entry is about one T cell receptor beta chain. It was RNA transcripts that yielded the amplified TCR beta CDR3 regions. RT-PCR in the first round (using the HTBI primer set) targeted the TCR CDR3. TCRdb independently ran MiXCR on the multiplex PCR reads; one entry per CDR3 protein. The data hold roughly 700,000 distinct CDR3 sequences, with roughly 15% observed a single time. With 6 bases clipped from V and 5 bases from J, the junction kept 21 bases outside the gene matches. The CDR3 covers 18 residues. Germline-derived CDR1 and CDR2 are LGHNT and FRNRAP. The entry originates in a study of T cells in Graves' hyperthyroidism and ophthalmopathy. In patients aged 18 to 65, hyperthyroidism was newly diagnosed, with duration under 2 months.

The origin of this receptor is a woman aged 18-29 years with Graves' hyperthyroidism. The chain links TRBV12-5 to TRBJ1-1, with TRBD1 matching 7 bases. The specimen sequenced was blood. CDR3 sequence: CASGLTDRVSVSRTEAFF. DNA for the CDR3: TGTGCTAGTGGCCTGACCGACAGGGTTTCTGTATCGAGGACTGAAGCTTTCTTT.